Shown below are 9 T cell receptor beta chains from a single sample sequenced in a study of Ad26.COV2.S vaccination and SARS-CoV-2 variants. TCRdb's copy holds only in-frame clones and misses some; the assay was immunoSEQ multiplex PCR. The sample includes roughly 500,000 clones, roughly 87% of them seen just once. Documented treatment: roughly 19 received Ad26.COV2.S at low or high dose, single or two shots; several received placebo; per-sample allocation not given. The samples date from day 63 after the first vaccine or placebo injection. Specimen: peripheral blood, collected in a trial of Ad26.COV2.S vaccine versus placebo. The receptors derive from a person aged 18-65 years who received the Ad26.COV2.S COVID-19 vaccine or a placebo.

This clone was counted a single time. The J gene is TRBJ2-4, the V gene TRBV7-8; 11 nucleotides align to TRBD2. Trimming at V came to 4 bases and at J to 6 bases, leaving 14 bases not matched to a gene. The CDR3 is 18 amino acids. CDR1 and CDR2 from the germline V gene are SGHVS and FQNEAQ. The CDR3 DNA is TGTGCCAGCAGCTCCCACATAGCGGGAGGGCCCGAGAGAAACATTCAGTACTTC. It translates to CASSSHIAGGPERNIQYF. Drawing the rest from reference TRBV7-8 and TRBJ2-4, the complete variable domain is GAGVSQSPRYKVAKRGQDVALRCDPISGHVSLFWYQQALGQGPEFLTYFQNEAQLDKSGLPSDRFFAERPEGSVSTLKIQRTQQEDSAVYLCASSSHIAGGPERNIQYFGAGTRLSVL.

This clone was recorded once. DNA of the CDR3: TGTGCCTGGAGACCTCCTATGACAGGGTATCTTTACAATGAGCAGTTCTTC. This encodes CAWRPPMTGYLYNEQFF. The chain links TRBV30 to TRBJ2-1; 7 bases match TRBD1. The CDR3 length is 17 residues. The V gene end was trimmed by 3 bases and the J gene end by 4 bases; junction bases not matched to a gene: 15. Looked up from germline, CDR1 is GTSNPN and CDR2 is SVGIG (reference sequence). The full variable domain, with the rest looked up from reference TRBV30 and TRBJ2-1, is SQTIHQWPATLVQPVGSPLSLECTVEGTSNPNLYWYRQAAGRGLQLLFYSVGIGQISSEVPQNLSASRPQDRQFILSSKKLLLSDSGFYLCAWRPPMTGYLYNEQFFGPGTRLTVL.

In this sample, this clone turned up once. The V and J genes are TRBV5-4 and TRBJ2-5; D is perhaps TRBD1 (6 bases). Per the germline V gene, CDR1 is SGHNT and CDR2 is YYREEE (reference sequence). V lost 0 bases, J lost 3 bases, and 9 bases lay in between. The CDR3 spans 14 residues. The CDR3 DNA reads as TGTGCCAGCAGCTTGGGGGGGCGGGAAGAGACCCAGTACTTC. Its translation: CASSLGGREETQYF. Using reference TRBV5-4 and TRBJ2-5 for the parts outside the CDR3, the full variable domain is ETGVTQSPTHLIKTRGQQVTLRCSSQSGHNTVSWYQQALGQGPQFIFQYYREEENGRGNFPPRFSGLQFPNYSSELNVNALELDDSALYLCASSLGGREETQYFGPGTRLLVL.

V gene TRBV6-5 combines with J gene TRBJ1-2, with D hard to call. V gave up 0 bases and J gave up 2 bases, with 10 bases separating them. Germline V gives CDR1 MNHEY, CDR2 SVGAGI. CDR3 length equals 15 residues. The CDR3 protein is CASSYSGGVNYGYTF. The CDR3 nucleotides read TGTGCCAGCAGTTACTCGGGCGGAGTAAACTATGGCTACACCTTC.

The chain combines TRBV5-1 with TRBJ2-1; D unresolved. V gave up 0 bases and J gave up 3 bases, with 10 bases separating them. The CDR3 runs 15 residues. Per the germline V gene, CDR1 is SGHRS and CDR2 is YFSETQ. The CDR3 protein is CASSLGGNYYNEQFF. As DNA, the CDR3 is TGCGCCAGCAGCTTGGGGGGTAACTACTACAATGAGCAGTTCTTC.

This chain joins TRBV28 and TRBJ1-4; D remains ambiguous. Germline V lookup: CDR1 MDHEN, CDR2 SYDVKM. V was cut by 4 bases and J by 5 bases, with 8 bases left in between. There are 13 residues in the CDR3. For the CDR3, the DNA is TGTGCCAGCAGTTCGATTGAAAATGAAAAACTGTTTTTT. Translation gives CASSSIENEKLFF. Filled out from reference TRBV28 and TRBJ1-4, the complete variable domain reads DVKVTQSSRYLVKRTGEKVFLECVQDMDHENMFWYRQDPGLGLRLIYFSYDVKMKEKGDIPEGYSVSREKKERFSLILESASTNQTSMYLCASSSIENEKLFFGSGTQLSVL.

This chain links TRBV7-8 with TRBJ2-7; possible D gene TRBD2, 6 bases. V was trimmed by 4 bases and J by 2 bases, leaving 15 bases between them. CDR3 length: 15 amino acids. CDR1 and CDR2 from the germline V gene are SGHVS and FQNEAQ. Written as DNA, the CDR3 is TGTGCCAGCAGCTCCCAGACTAGGAGCGCCTACGAGCAGTACTTC. Translated, it gives CASSSQTRSAYEQYF.

The chain joins TRBV6-5 to TRBJ1-2, with a tentative D call TRBD1 (5 bases). Germline V gene data show CDR1 as MNHEY and CDR2 as SVGAGI. V dropped 5 bases and J dropped 3 bases, with 10 bases sitting between them. This CDR3 is 13 amino acids long. In DNA, the CDR3 is TGTGCCAGCAGTAACACAGGTTACTATGGCTACACCTTC. Translating it yields CASSNTGYYGYTF.

This chain links TRBV5-5 with TRBJ1-1; 7 nucleotides line up with TRBD1. V gave up 1 base and J gave up 1 base; unmatched junction bases: 4. Germline V gene data show CDR1 as SGHKS and CDR2 as YYEKEE (reference sequence). This CDR3 is built from 15 residues. The CDR3 sequence is CASSLFAGGNTEAFF. The DNA of the CDR3 is TGTGCCAGCAGCTTGTTTGCAGGGGGGAACACTGAAGCTTTCTTT.